This T cell receptor (beta chain) is from a study of regulatory T cells in long-lasting Graves disease. Turning to the study itself: Patients newly diagnosed with Graves' had been on antithyroid drugs for under 3 months.

Study conclusions and caveats: In persistent patients, shared public clonotypes (around 2,500) outnumbered those in new patients (approximately 940). Compared with new cases, persistent Graves' patients showed reduced TCR diversity. Analysis covered peripheral blood alone, not thyroid tissue.

Germline V gene sequence: CDR1 LNHDA, CDR2 SQIVND (reference sequence). The CDR3 runs to 14 residues. V was trimmed by 3 bases and J by 4 bases, leaving 10 bases between them. This clonotype was counted many times. Its antigen is as yet unknown. Library construction for TCR beta used iRepertoire HTBI primers and Arm-PCR of CDR3 regions. In TCRdb, the multiplex PCR reads were re-called with MiXCR into one record per CDR3 protein. The data show over 450,000 distinct CDR3 sequences, with around 11% seen just once and approximately 9% held by the top ten. Time point denoted: newly diagnosed GD, antithyroid drugs for less than 3 months. From RNA extracted from PBMCs, the TCR library was made. The same data also went into a second study, on T cells in Graves' hyperthyroidism and ophthalmopathy.

The rearrangement links TRBV19 to TRBJ1-5, with D perhaps TRBD1 (6 bases). This TCR was sampled from a woman between 25 and 40 years old with Graves disease. Here the sequenced sample was peripheral blood mononuclear cells (PBMCs), taken at new diagnosis, from a patient treated with antithyroid drugs. CDR3 residues: CASSIGRGNQPQHF. Written as DNA, the CDR3 is TGTGCCAGTAGTATCGGCAGGGGAAATCAGCCCCAGCATTTT.